What follows is one T cell receptor beta chain and its context. This clonotype was seen a few times. Its cognate antigen has yet to be identified. No per-base quality is available; no much larger clone lies one base away. This entry comes from a study of regulatory T cells in long-lasting Graves disease (dated by TCRdb to the early 2020s). Background on the whole study: Antithyroid drugs had been taken for less than 3 months by newly diagnosed Graves' disease patients. The study was registered as a clinical trial and conducted in China. Peripheral blood TCR sequencing and RNA sequencing compared persistent Graves' disease patients with newly diagnosed Graves' disease patients. A total of about 35 samples underwent TCR sequencing, from about 13 patients with persistent Graves' disease and some 20 patients with newly diagnosed Graves' disease. The full study reports these points: A larger number of public clonotypes was shared among persistent patients (fewer than 3,000) than among newly diagnosed patients (roughly 970). Persistent Graves' disease patients showed lower TCR Shannon entropy and fewer highly expanded clones than newly diagnosed patients, suggesting clonal expansion. Sequencing and analysis were restricted to the TCR beta chain. The authors acknowledged the small sample size as a limitation that may reduce accuracy. Persistent disease showed preferential use of TRBV28, TRBJ1-2 and TRBJ2-5, whereas newly diagnosed disease favored TRBV20-1 and TRBJ2-1. The study examined only peripheral blood because the primary lesion, thyroid tissue, could not be accessed.

The CDR3 has 14 amino acids, counting the end cysteine and phenylalanine. The CDR3 DNA has 42 bases and is translated from base 1. V trim: 2 bases; J trim: 8 bases; unmatched bases: 9. The germline V gene (reference sequence) yields GTSNPN for CDR1 and SVGIG for CDR2. According to the study, the label for this sample's time point signals: newly diagnosed GD, antithyroid drugs for less than 3 months. For both TCR sequencing and RNA sequencing, RNA was extracted from PBMCs using TRIzol. The diagnosis of Graves' disease followed American Thyroid Association guidelines. Recruitment of patients was carried out at an endocrinology department in Xi'an, China. Each patient gave 9 to 10 milliliters of peripheral blood, collected in an EDTA anticoagulant tube. Ficoll Paque Plus density gradient separation was used to isolate PBMCs, and no additional T cell sorting was done. An Agilent 2100 Bioanalyzer and agarose gel were used to check RNA quality, while a NanoDrop 2000 measured RNA concentration.

Preparation of the library involved multiplex PCR. Sequencer: Illumina HiSeq 4000. iRepertoire HTBI primers and Arm-PCR amplification of CDR3 regions were used to construct TCR beta libraries. Before sequencing, the PCR products went through gel purification. As for how the authors treated the data: Gene usage analysis of CDR3 amino acid clonotypes used the approximately 62 TRBV and 14 to 15 TRBJ segments found across samples. Filtered high-quality paired reads were merged into contigs using COPE and FqMerger. BLAST was used to align contigs to IMGT TRBV, TRBD and TRBJ reference genes, and CDR3 was defined according to IMGT. Any clonotype with a frequency above 0.1% was classified as a highly expanded clone. Shannon entropy served as the measure of repertoire diversity, while the Gini coefficient captured V-J evenness. Public clonotypes were defined as clonotypes shared by more than one individual. In TCRdb, the public reads were trimmed at Q25 with fastp and aligned with MiXCR, with productive beta chains retained. Each record represents a unique CDR3 protein, reported with the most common genes and DNA among its rows. V and J calls and clone size were set by TCRdb, not the authors. The sample profile shows hundreds of thousands of distinct CDR3 sequences; around 11% of them were found once. The ten largest clones take up approximately 9% of the sample.

These data also featured in a second study, about T cells in Graves' hyperthyroidism and ophthalmopathy. The second investigation adds: Graves' hyperthyroidism was defined as stable when no progression to ophthalmopathy occurred over 18 months of follow-up. Hyperthyroidism patients were aged 18 to 65 years and newly diagnosed, with disease duration of less than 2 months. The study excluded patients with uncontrolled infections, other autoimmune diseases, pregnancy or lactation. Clinical symptoms, serum thyroxine and TRAb, thyroid ultrasound, and orbital computed tomography formed the basis for the diagnoses. The TCR CDR3 was subjected to a first round of RT-PCR using the HTBI primer set and the Qiagen OneStep RT-PCR kit. Most expanded thyroid clonotypes (frequency above 0.001) were also detected in blood, a finding suggesting that blood repertoires may reflect thyroid immune responses. A model built on a 13 V-J signature distinguished ophthalmopathy from stable hyperthyroidism, reaching 87.88% sensitivity and under 84% specificity in cross-validation and 80%/75% in testing. In validation, the model predicted progression to ophthalmopathy a median of 6.5 months before onset, with approximately 68% sensitivity and 72.22% specificity. A discovery cohort of roughly 100 patients, fewer than 50 with Graves' ophthalmopathy and about 60 with stable Graves' hyperthyroidism, was used to find distinguishing TCR V-J signatures. Prospective prediction of ophthalmopathy was tested in an independent validation cohort of approximately 18 hyperthyroidism patients and 15 to 17 patients who later progressed to ophthalmopathy. The 100 discovery patients were randomly divided into training and test sets at a 7:3 ratio. Thyroid tissue and blood T-cell repertoires from more than 5 Graves' hyperthyroidism patients were also compared in the study. Once sampling was done, hyperthyroidism patients were given methimazole at a starting dose of 30 mg daily, whereas ophthalmopathy patients were given high-dose intravenous methylprednisolone. A second multiplex PCR round built the libraries, followed by size selection and purification. Paired-end sequencing of the libraries was performed with 100 bp reads on an Illumina HiSeq2000. SOAPnuke was used to process the raw data, throwing out any read that contained adapters or uncalled bases, had a mean Phred below 15, or lacked an exact constant-primer or identifier match. High-quality paired reads were merged using COPE v1.2.5, and each unique nucleotide sequence was defined as a clonotype. MiTCR v1.1 was used to align the clonotypes against IMGT TRBV, TRBD and TRBJ reference segments. The analysis included only V-J combinations with a frequency above 0.0001, which together covered 99% to 99.2% of the repertoires. The TCS score was defined as F50 (clonal expansion) divided by E x V (chaos), with BLOSUM62-based TCRdist calculated between CDR3 peptides within each V-J. Welch's t-statistics and random forest reduced roughly 500 V-J features to around 14, which were used in a naive Bayes classifier (R e1071). Sample size was not statistically predetermined, and investigators were not blinded to group allocation. According to the paper, TCR Vbeta CDR3 sequencing was carried out on approximately 140 peripheral blood samples, which came from 40 to 45 ophthalmopathy, around 74 hyperthyroidism and some 17 progressor patients.

This specimen was peripheral blood mononuclear cells (PBMCs), taken at new diagnosis, from a patient treated with antithyroid drugs. The sequence was obtained from a woman younger than 45 with Graves disease. Donor details come from another sample of the same person, matched by shared clones. The V gene is TRBV30 and the J gene is TRBJ1-2, and TRBD1 matches 9 of the central bases. CDR3 loop: CAWSLTGGPFGYTF. The DNA sequence is given as TGTGCCTGGAGTTTAACAGGGGGCCCCTTCGGCTACACCTTC.